The source of this TCR beta chain is a study of T cells in Graves' hyperthyroidism and ophthalmopathy. Amplification of TCR beta CDR3 regions used RNA as the template. Initially, a first-round RT-PCR of the TCR CDR3 employed the HTBI primer set. TCRdb ran MiXCR on the multiplex PCR reads and lists one entry per CDR3 protein. The data show roughly 160,000 distinct CDR3 sequences, about 9% seen once. The CDR3 is 13 amino acids. Per the germline V gene, CDR1 is SGHDT and CDR2 is YYEEEE. Trimming cost V 2 bases and J 5 bases, with 10 bases left between them. The sample taken for sequencing was blood. The clonotype originates from a woman aged 18-30 years with Graves' hyperthyroidism that later progressed to Graves' ophthalmopathy. V usage is TRBV5-6 and J usage is TRBJ2-5, with a tentative D call TRBD1 (5 bases). CDR3 nucleotides: TGTGCCAGCAGCTTCAGGGAATCGGAGACCCAGTACTTC. This gives the protein CASSFRESETQYF.